This T cell receptor (beta chain) comes out of a study of read filtering for tumor transcriptome and immune sequencing. In its sample, this clonotype was seen many times. After removal of 5 bases from V and 4 bases from J, the junction contained 10 bases not matched to a gene. The CDR3 consists of 16 residues. Germline V gene lookup returns CDR1 MNHEY and CDR2 SVGAGI. The library was built from around 380 ng RNA with molecular barcoded adaptors for alpha/delta and beta/gamma chains. TCRdb used MiXCR to reprocess the reads, holding one entry per CDR3 protein. The repertoire holds about 54,000 distinct CDR3 sequences, with approximately 13% as singletons.

The J gene is TRBJ2-3, the V gene TRBV6-5, with TRBD1 matching 9 bases. Specimen: a population of CD138-negative cells sorted from bone marrow. This clonotype originated in a donor older than 35 with multiple myeloma. CDR3 amino acids: CASSPKGDREADTQYF. DNA of the CDR3: TGTGCCAGCAGTCCCAAAGGGGACAGGGAAGCAGATACGCAGTATTTT.